This entry is about one TCR beta chain. Its antigen is as yet unknown. These data belong to a study of siplizumab effects on memory and regulatory T cells. Study-wide results and limits: Greater diversity than memory cells seemed evident in naive T cells, which also appeared to be major alloresponse contributors. For mappable alloreactive CD4+ clones, the mean Treg-derived fraction was around 64% with siplizumab and around 27% in controls.

The CDR3 has 11 residues. V dropped 8 bases and J dropped 4; count of bases not matched to a gene: 2. The germline V gene has CDR1 SQVTM and CDR2 ANQGSEA. TCRdb keeps only in-frame clones here, not all; method: immunoSEQ multiplex PCR. The profile shows some 110,000 clones, around 93% of them singletons. The V call is TRBV29-1, the J call TRBJ1-2, with 9 bases aligning to TRBD1. The sequenced sample was CD4+ T cells sorted from blood. The receptor was isolated from a human donor in good health. The CDR3 region is CSTGQGYGYTF. Written as DNA, the CDR3 is TGCAGCACGGGACAGGGCTATGGCTACACCTTC.